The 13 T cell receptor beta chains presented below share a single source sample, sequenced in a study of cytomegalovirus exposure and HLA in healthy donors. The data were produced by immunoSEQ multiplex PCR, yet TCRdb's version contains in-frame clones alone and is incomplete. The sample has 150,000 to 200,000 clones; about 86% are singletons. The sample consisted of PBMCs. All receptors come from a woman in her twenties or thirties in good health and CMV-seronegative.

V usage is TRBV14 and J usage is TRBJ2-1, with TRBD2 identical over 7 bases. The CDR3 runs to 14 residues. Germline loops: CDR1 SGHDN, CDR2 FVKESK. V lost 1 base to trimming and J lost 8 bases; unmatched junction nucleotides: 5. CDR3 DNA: TGTGCCAGCAGCCAAGTCCTAGCGGTCGATGAGCAGTTCTTC. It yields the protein CASSQVLAVDEQFF.

The CDR3 spells CASTDRGAAYEQYF. CDR3 nucleotides: TGTGCCAGCACCGACAGGGGGGCAGCCTACGAGCAGTACTTC. The chain has TRBV6-1 and TRBJ2-7; 9 bases line up with TRBD1. This CDR3 region has 14 residues. The V gene's germline CDR1 is MNHNS and CDR2 SASEGT. The V segment lost 7 bases and the J segment 2 bases; nucleotides outside the gene matches: 6.

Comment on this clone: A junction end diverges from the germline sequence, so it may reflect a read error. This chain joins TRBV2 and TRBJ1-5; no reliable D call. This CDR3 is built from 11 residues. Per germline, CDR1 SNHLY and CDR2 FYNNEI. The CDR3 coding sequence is TGTGCCAGCAGTGAGGGTCAGGCCCAGCATTTT. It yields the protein CASSEGQAQHF.

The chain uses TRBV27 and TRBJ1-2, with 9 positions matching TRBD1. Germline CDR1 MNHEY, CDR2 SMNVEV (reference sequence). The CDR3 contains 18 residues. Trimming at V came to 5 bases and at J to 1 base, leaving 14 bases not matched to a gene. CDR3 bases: TGTGCCAGCAGTCCCAACAGGGGGCAGCCCGCTGTTAACTATGGCTACACCTTC. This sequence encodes CASSPNRGQPAVNYGYTF.

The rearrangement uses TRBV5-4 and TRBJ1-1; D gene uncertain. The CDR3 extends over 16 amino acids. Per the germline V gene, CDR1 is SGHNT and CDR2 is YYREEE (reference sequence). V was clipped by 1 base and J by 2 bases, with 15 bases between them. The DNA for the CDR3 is TGTGCCAGCAGCTTGATGTCGCACAATTCAAACACTGAAGCTTTCTTT. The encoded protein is CASSLMSHNSNTEAFF.

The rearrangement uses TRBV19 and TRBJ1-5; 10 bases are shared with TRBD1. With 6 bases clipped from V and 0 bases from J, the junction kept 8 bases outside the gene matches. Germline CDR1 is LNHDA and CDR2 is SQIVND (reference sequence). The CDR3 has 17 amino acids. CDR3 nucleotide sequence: TGTGCCAGTAGGACTGGGACAGGGGATTATAGCAATCAGCCCCAGCATTTT. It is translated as CASRTGTGDYSNQPQHF.

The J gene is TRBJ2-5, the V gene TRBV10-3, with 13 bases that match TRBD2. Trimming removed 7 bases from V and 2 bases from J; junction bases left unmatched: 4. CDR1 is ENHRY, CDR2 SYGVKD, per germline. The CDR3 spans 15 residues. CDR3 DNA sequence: TGTGCCATCACCGCGGGACTAGCGGGGCAAGAGACCCAGTACTTC. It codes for CAITAGLAGQETQYF.

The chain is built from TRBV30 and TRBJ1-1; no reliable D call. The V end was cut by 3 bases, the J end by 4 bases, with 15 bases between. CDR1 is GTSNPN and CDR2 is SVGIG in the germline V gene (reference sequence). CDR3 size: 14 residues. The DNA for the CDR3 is TGTGCCTGGAGACCTGGAGCCTCTCTCACTGAAGCTTTCTTT. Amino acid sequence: CAWRPGASLTEAFF.

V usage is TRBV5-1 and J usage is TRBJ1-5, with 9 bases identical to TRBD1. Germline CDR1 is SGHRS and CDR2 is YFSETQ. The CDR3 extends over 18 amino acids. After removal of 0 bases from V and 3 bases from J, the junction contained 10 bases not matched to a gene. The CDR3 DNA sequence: TGCGCCAGCAGCTTGGACAGGGGGCCGCTAGGTCCCAATCAGCCCCAGCATTTT. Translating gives CASSLDRGPLGPNQPQHF.

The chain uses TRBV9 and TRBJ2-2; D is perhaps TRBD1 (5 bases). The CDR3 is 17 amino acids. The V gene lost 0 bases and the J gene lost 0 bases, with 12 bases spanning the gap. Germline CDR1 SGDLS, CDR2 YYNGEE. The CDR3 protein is CASSVAEKGSNTGELFF. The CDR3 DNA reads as TGTGCCAGCAGCGTAGCAGAAAAGGGGTCGAACACCGGGGAGCTGTTTTTT.

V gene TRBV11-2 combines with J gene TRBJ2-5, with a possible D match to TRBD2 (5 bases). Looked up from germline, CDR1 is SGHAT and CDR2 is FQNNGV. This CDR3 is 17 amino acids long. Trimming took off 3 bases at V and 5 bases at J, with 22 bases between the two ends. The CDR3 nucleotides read TGTGCCAGCAGCTTTGGGTTACTAGTTAGAAGCCCTGAGACCCAGTACTTC. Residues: CASSFGLLVRSPETQYF.

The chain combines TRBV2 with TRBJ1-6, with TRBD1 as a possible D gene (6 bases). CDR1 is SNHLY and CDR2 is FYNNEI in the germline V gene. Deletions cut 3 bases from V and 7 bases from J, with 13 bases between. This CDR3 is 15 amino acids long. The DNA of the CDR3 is TGTGCCAGCAGTGACGAACAGGGTATGAATTCACCCCTCCACTTT. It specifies CASSDEQGMNSPLHF.

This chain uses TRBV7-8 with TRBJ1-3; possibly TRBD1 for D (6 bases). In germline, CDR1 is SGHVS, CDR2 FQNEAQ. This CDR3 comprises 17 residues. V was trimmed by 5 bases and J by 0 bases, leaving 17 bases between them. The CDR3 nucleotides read TGTGCCAGCAGCCGCGAGTCGGGGGGGCTCTCTGGAAACACCATATATTTT. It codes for CASSRESGGLSGNTIYF.